The rows below give T cell receptor beta chains drawn from one sample of a study of T-cell reconstitution after alpha-beta-depleted transplantation in children. TCRdb re-analysed the PCR reads in MiXCR, keeping a single row per CDR3 protein. The profile shows 150,000 to 200,000 distinct CDR3 sequences, roughly 7.5% of them singletons. Sequencing used PBMCs from the stem cell graft donor, obtained from the stem cell graft. These receptors were taken from a human donor who donated a stem cell graft to a child with Wiskott-Aldrich syndrome. CDR3s leave out the opening cysteine and the closing phenylalanine or tryptophan.

>12|TRBV5-1
ASSLGGVTDEQY
>17|TRBV5-6
AISFTHPGPSDDPGELF
>11|TRBV20-1
SARKGGSYEQY
>14|TRBV28
ASSSWDRGPRNEQF
>11|TRBV20-1
SARDRLNTEAF
>12|TRBV24-1
ATTAPGGLGELF
>10|TRBV29-1
SVAVSAETQY
>11|TRBV5-1
ASSLAGSYEQY
>18|TRBV4-3
ASSQDINRGQGWGNQPQH
>12|TRBV12-3/TRBV12-4
ASSTRQKKETQY
>14|TRBV27
ASSLSFGLSTGELF
>13|TRBV20-1
SASPLSGRTDTQY
>11|TRBV7-9
ASSRPPEETQY
>12|TRBV7-6
ASSRYGQGSTQY
>17|TRBV11-2
ASSLFRLPSSPTYNEQF
>13|TRBV7-9
ASSPHTGNYYEQY
>12|TRBV29-1
SVLQGSGANVLT
>12|TRBV7-2
ASSSRDEAYEQY
>15|TRBV3-1
ASSPPLRTGGRETQY
>10|TRBV7-9
ASSFLRDTQY
>13|TRBV7-2
ASSPMGGGNQPQH
>15|TRBV5-6
ASSYRTITTVGYGYT
>15|TRBV5-1
ASSSGTGGSGANVLT
>10|TRBV27
ASSRTGSGYT
>11|TRBV6-1
ASRAPSMHGQY
>15|TRBV7-2
ASSLAKGRLGYNEQF
>11|TRBV7-9
AILLDGPYEQY
>13|TRBV7-2
ASSLGRLAGETQY
>13|TRBV6-5
ASSYSILLNTEAF
>13|TRBV7-2
ASSLDAGGPKEQY
>12|TRBV20-1
SATQGSDNYGYT
>12|TRBV7-2
ASSLDRVSDTQY
>13|TRBV5-1
ASRRESQNTGELF
>12|TRBV5-6
ASSFPVLGDGYT
>10|TRBV29-1
SVVGGSYEQY
>11|TRBV20-1
SARTSGGVEQY
>13|TRBV12-3/TRBV12-4
ASSSSGGGYNEQF
>17|TRBV2
ALSTSSGGENSLTDTQY
>13|TRBV5-1
ASSLEAGRLGGYT
>14|TRBV18
ASSPTGTAENQPQH